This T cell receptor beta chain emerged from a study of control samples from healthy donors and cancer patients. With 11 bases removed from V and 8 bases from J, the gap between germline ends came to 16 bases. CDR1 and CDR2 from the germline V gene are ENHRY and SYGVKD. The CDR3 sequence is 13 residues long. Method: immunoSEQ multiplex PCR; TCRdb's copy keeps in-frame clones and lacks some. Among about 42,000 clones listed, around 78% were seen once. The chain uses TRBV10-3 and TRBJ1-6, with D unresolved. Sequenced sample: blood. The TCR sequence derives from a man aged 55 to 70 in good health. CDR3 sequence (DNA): TGTGCCGGGTCGGCGGGTGTTGATTCACCCCTCCACTTT. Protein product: CAGSAGVDSPLHF.